This T cell receptor (beta chain) was retrieved from a study of cytomegalovirus exposure and HLA in healthy donors. Study outcomes and limitations: Being productive about 87% or about 30% of the time was typical of most TCR beta V segments in an earlier analysis. In a later analysis, CMV-associated beta chains were mostly HLA-associated, it appeared. Across donors, most TCRs were seen rarely, yet some public ones were widespread.

Comments on this clone: Its antigen is undetermined.

The ends were cut back, 3 bases at V and 5 bases at J, with 13 bases in the middle. Germline CDR1 reads LNHDA; CDR2 reads SQIVND (reference sequence). The CDR3 spans 14 residues. PCR primers comprised 60 Vbeta and 13 Jbeta primers. Libraries were prepared by immunoSEQ multiplex PCR; TCRdb keeps only in-frame clonotypes and omits some of them. The data hold more than 150,000 clones, with 76% observed a single time. This receptor was taken from a man between 18 and 35 years old in good health and CMV-seronegative. Sequencing input: PBMCs. The chain combines TRBV19 with TRBJ2-5, with D perhaps TRBD1 (6 bases). CDR3 DNA sequence: TGTGCCAGTAGTATTGGGGGCAGTCGGGAGACCCAGTACTTC. It encodes CASSIGGSRETQYF.